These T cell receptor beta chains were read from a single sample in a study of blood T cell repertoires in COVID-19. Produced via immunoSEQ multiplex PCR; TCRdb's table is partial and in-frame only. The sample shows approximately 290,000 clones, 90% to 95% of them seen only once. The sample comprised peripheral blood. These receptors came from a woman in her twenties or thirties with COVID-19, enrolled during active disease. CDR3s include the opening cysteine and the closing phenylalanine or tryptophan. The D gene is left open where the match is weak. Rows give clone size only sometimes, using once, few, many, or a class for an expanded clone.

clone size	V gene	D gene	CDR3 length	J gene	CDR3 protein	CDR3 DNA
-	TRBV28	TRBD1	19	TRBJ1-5	CASSIRTGQGLIGNQPQHF	TGTGCCAGCAGTATTAGGACGGGACAGGGTCTGATTGGCAATCAGCCCCAGCATTTT
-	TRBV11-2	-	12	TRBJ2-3	CASSSLTDTQYF	TGTGCCAGCAGCTCCCTCACAGATACGCAGTATTTT
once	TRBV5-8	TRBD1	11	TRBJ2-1	CASSRTGRQFF	TGTGCCAGCAGCAGGACAGGGCGGCAGTTCTTC
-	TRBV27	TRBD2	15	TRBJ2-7	CASSPPGTSFYEQYF	TGTGCCAGCAGTCCCCCGGGGACTAGTTTTTACGAGCAGTACTTC
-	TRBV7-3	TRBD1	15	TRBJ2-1	CASSLSGQGGNEQFF	TGTGCCAGCAGCTTAAGCGGACAGGGTGGGAATGAGCAGTTCTTC
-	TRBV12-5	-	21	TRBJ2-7	CASGLVPGWVPPGLCSYEQYF	TGTGCTAGTGGTTTGGTACCGGGGTGGGTACCCCCGGGACTCTGCTCCTACGAGCAGTACTTC
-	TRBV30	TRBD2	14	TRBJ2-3	CAWFSGRASDTQYF	TGTGCCTGGTTTAGCGGGAGGGCCTCGGATACGCAGTATTTT
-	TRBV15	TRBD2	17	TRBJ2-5	CATSRALSGVTTETQYF	TGTGCCACCAGCAGAGCTTTGAGCGGGGTCACTACAGAGACCCAGTACTTC
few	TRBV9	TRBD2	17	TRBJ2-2	CASSVASGRAGTGELFF	TGTGCCAGCAGCGTAGCGAGCGGGAGGGCCGGAACCGGGGAGCTGTTTTTT
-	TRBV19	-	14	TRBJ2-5	CASSIHSNQETQYF	TGTGCCAGTAGTATTCACAGTAACCAAGAGACCCAGTACTTC
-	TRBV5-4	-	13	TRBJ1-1	CASSFSGSTEAFF	TGTGCCAGCAGCTTTTCAGGGTCCACTGAAGCTTTCTTT
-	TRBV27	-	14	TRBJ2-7	CASSRQIGPYEQYF	TGTGCCAGCAGCCGACAGATAGGCCCCTACGAGCAGTACTTC
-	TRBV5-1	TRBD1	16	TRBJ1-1	CASSLALGQSNTEAFF	TGCGCCAGCAGCTTGGCCTTGGGACAGTCGAACACTGAAGCTTTCTTT
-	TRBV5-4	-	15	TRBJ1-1	CASSLSTGLNTEAFF	TGTGCCAGCAGCTTATCAACAGGGCTGAACACTGAAGCTTTCTTT
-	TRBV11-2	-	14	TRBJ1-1	CASSLDQANTEAFF	TGTGCCAGCAGCTTAGATCAGGCGAACACTGAAGCTTTCTTT
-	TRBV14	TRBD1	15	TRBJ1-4	CASSQLTGGGEKLFF	TGTGCCAGCAGCCAACTGACAGGGGGCGGCGAAAAACTGTTTTTT
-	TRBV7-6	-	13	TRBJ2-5	CASSSGQIETQYF	TGTGCCAGCAGCTCCGGACAGATAGAGACCCAGTACTTC
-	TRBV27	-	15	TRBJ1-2	CASSSFMDSGYGYTF	TGTGCCAGCAGTTCGTTTATGGACAGCGGCTATGGCTACACCTTC
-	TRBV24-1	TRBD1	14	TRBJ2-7	CATSGGQGADEQYF	TGTGCCACCAGCGGAGGACAGGGGGCTGACGAGCAGTACTTC
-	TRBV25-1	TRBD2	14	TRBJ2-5	CATAWAGAAETQYF	TGTGCCACCGCTTGGGCGGGAGCAGCAGAGACCCAGTACTTC
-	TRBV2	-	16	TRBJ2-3	CASSDLGGRSTDTQYF	TGTGCCAGCAGTGATCTAGGCGGCCGAAGCACAGATACGCAGTATTTT
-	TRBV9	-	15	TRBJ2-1	CASSLAGLDYNEQFF	TGTGCCAGCAGCCTCGCCGGACTGGACTACAATGAGCAGTTCTTC
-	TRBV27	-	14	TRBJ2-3	CASSFMGVRDTQYF	TGTGCCAGCAGTTTTATGGGAGTGAGAGATACGCAGTATTTT
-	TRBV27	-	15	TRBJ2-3	CASSLYAGRADTQYF	TGTGCCAGCAGTTTATATGCCGGTCGGGCAGATACGCAGTATTTT
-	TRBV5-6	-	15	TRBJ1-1	CASSRGGLMNTEAFF	TGTGCCAGCAGCCGGGGGGGCCTCATGAACACTGAAGCTTTCTTT
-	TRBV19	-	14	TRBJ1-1	CASKIGRGRTEAFF	TGTGCCAGTAAGATAGGCAGAGGGAGAACTGAAGCTTTCTTT
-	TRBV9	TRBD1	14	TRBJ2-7	CASSGGTGLYEQYF	TGTGCCAGCAGCGGCGGGACAGGGTTATACGAGCAGTACTTC
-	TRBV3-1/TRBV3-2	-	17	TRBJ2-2	CASSQDYRIVNTGELFF	TGTGCCAGCAGCCAAGACTACAGGATAGTTAACACCGGGGAGCTGTTTTTT
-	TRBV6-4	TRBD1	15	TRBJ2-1	CASSDGQAFGNEQFF	TGTGCCAGCAGCGACGGACAGGCCTTCGGGAATGAGCAGTTCTTC
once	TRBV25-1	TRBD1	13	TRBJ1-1	CASKRTGGTEAFF	TGTGCCAGCAAACGGACAGGGGGCACTGAAGCTTTCTTT
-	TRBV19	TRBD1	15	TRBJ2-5	CASSIGTQQGETQYF	TGTGCCAGTAGTATAGGGACTCAACAGGGGGAGACCCAGTACTTC
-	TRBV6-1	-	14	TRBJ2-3	CASSDGGGTDTQYF	TGTGCCAGCAGTGACGGGGGAGGCACAGATACGCAGTATTTT
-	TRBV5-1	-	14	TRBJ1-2	CASSPGQINYGYTF	TGCGCCAGCAGCCCAGGACAGATTAACTATGGCTACACCTTC
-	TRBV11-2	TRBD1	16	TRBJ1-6	CASSLDWDSHNSPLHF	TGTGCCAGCAGCTTAGATTGGGACAGCCATAATTCACCCCTCCACTTT
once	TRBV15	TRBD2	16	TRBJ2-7	CATSSGLAGGPYEQYF	TGTGCCACCAGCAGTGGACTAGCGGGAGGACCCTACGAGCAGTACTTC
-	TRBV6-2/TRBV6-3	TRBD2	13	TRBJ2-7	CASSSPGGYEQYF	TGTGCCAGCAGTAGTCCGGGAGGATACGAGCAGTACTTC
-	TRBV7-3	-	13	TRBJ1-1	CASSQTRNTEAFF	TGTGCCAGCAGTCAAACCAGGAACACTGAAGCTTTCTTT
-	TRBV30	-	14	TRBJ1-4	CACGRGGIGEKLFF	TGTGCCTGCGGACGGGGCGGGATTGGTGAAAAACTGTTTTTT
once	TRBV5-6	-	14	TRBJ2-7	CASSLGLTPYEQYF	TGTGCCAGCAGCTTGGGCCTCACTCCCTACGAGCAGTACTTC
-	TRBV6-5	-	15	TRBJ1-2	CASIAAVKERYGYTF	TGTGCCAGCATCGCCGCGGTAAAGGAACGCTATGGCTACACCTTC
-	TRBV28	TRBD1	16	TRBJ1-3	CASLSRTGGLGNTIYF	TGTGCCAGCCTCTCAAGGACAGGGGGCTTAGGAAACACCATATATTTT
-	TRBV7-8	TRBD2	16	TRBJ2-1	CASSVGTSVDYNEQFF	TGTGCCAGCAGCGTAGGGACTAGCGTAGACTACAATGAGCAGTTCTTC
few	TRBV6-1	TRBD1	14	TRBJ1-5	CASSESTGYQPQHF	TGTGCCAGCAGTGAATCGACAGGGTATCAGCCCCAGCATTTT
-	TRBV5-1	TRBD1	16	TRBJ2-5	CASQPGGTGIQETQYF	TGCGCCAGCCAGCCGGGCGGGACAGGCATCCAAGAGACCCAGTACTTC
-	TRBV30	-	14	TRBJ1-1	CAWSVRGGSTEAFF	TGTGCCTGGAGTGTACGGGGGGGATCTACTGAAGCTTTCTTT
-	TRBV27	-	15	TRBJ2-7	CASSTRRDNSYEQYF	TGTGCCAGCAGTACCAGACGGGACAATTCCTACGAGCAGTACTTC
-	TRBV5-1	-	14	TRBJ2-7	CASSPLGGGLEQYF	TGCGCCAGCAGCCCCCTGGGGGGGGGCTTAGAGCAGTACTTC
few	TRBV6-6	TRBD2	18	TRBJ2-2	CASSPIVKGLTRAGELFF	TGTGCCAGCAGTCCGATCGTTAAGGGACTAACCCGGGCCGGGGAGCTGTTTTTT
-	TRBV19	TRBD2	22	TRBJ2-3	CASSIFTVPWTTSSGSSDTQYF	TGTGCCAGTAGTATATTTACGGTGCCCTGGACTACTAGCAGCGGGAGTTCAGATACGCAGTATTTT
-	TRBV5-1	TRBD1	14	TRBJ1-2	CASSSTTGGHGYTF	TGCGCCAGCAGCTCGACGACAGGGGGCCATGGCTACACCTTC
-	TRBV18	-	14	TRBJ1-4	CASSPGQGNGKLFF	TGTGCCAGCTCACCAGGCCAGGGGAATGGAAAACTGTTTTTT
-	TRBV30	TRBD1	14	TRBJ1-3	CAFSRDSSGNTIYF	TGTGCCTTCTCCCGGGACAGCTCTGGAAACACCATATATTTT